The 21 T cell receptor beta chains given below trace back to one sample, sequenced in a study of T cell repertoires in cytomegalovirus infection. The antigens for these receptors are not known. TCRdb used MiXCR to reprocess the reads, holding one entry per CDR3 protein. The table shows around 710,000 distinct CDR3 sequences, with 29% occurring only once. The sample was cultured CD8+ T cells from PBMCs, taken from culture after CMV antigen stimulation. The receptors shown here come from a human donor in good health (CMV status not recorded). Some clones in this sample may be carry-over from other donors' samples.

In this sample, this clonotype turned up many times. The chain combines TRBV13 with TRBJ2-5, with D possibly matching TRBD2 (7 bases). The CDR3 is made up of 15 amino acids. Germline CDR1 reads PRHDT; CDR2 reads FYEKMQ (reference sequence). The V end lost 3 bases, the J end lost 4 bases, and 15 bases lay between the germline ends. The CDR3 coding sequence is TGTGCCAGCAGCTTGAAAGGGGGGGCAGGAGAGACCCAGTACTTC. It is translated as CASSLKGGAGETQYF.

This clonotype was observed at least ten times. The chain links TRBV6-2 or TRBV6-3 to TRBJ2-7; D tentatively reads TRBD1 or TRBD2 (5 bases each). Trimming stripped 2 bases from V and 0 bases from J, with 11 bases between. CDR3 length equals 15 residues. Germline CDR1 reads MNHEY; CDR2 reads SVGEGT. In nucleotides, the CDR3 is TGTGCCAGCAGTTACGGGGGTCCGAGCTCCTACGAGCAGTACGTC. Its translation: CASSYGGPSSYEQYV.

This clonotype came up a few times. The chain uses TRBV27 and TRBJ2-7, with D maybe TRBD1 (6 bases). The V end lost 5 bases, the J end lost 0 bases, and 17 bases lay between the germline ends. The CDR3 is 16 amino acids. The germline CDR1 and CDR2 sequences are MNHEY and SMNVEV (reference sequence). The chain's CDR3 is CASSPHLGTSSYEQYF. The CDR3 nucleotides read TGTGCCAGCAGTCCCCACTTGGGGACAAGCTCCTACGAGCAGTACTTC.

The chain joins TRBV28 to TRBJ2-1, with D perhaps matching TRBD1 (5 bases). This CDR3 has 14 residues. Germline lookup yields CDR1 MDHEN and CDR2 SYDVKM. Trimming left V 3 bases short and J 5 bases short, with 11 bases between. CDR3 sequence reads: CASSFRGGHNEQFF. CDR3 bases: TGTGCCAGCAGTTTTAGGGGTGGGCACAATGAGCAGTTCTTC. The whole variable domain, remainder taken from reference TRBV28 and TRBJ2-1, is DVKVTQSSRYLVKRTGEKVFLECVQDMDHENMFWYRQDPGLGLRLIYFSYDVKMKEKGDIPEGYSVSREKKERFSLILESASTNQTSMYLCASSFRGGHNEQFFGPGTRLTVL.

The V and J genes are TRBV12-3 or TRBV12-4 and TRBJ1-1, with D hard to call. CDR3 length: 15 residues. V was trimmed by 6 bases and J by 1 base, leaving 15 bases between them. The CDR3 protein is CASRPRGRENTEAFF. The CDR3 DNA follows: TGTGCCAGCAGACCCCGCGGACGGGAGAACACTGAAGCTTTCTTT.

J is TRBJ1-2 and V is TRBV5-4; D is ambiguous. V lost 1 base and J 6 bases, leaving 16 bases between the germline ends. Germline V lookup: CDR1 SGHNT, CDR2 YYREEE (reference sequence). The CDR3 is made up of 15 amino acids. The CDR3 spells CASSLSPALSNGYTF. CDR3 nucleotide sequence: TGTGCCAGCAGCTTGTCCCCCGCCCTCTCCAATGGCTACACCTTC.

This clonotype occurred a few times. J is TRBJ1-5 and V is TRBV10-3, with 7 bases identical to TRBD1. The CDR3 totals 19 residues. The trim removed 1 base at V and 0 bases at J, leaving 12 bases unmatched. Germline lookup yields CDR1 ENHRY and CDR2 SYGVKD. The CDR3 here is CAISEFPGQSSYSNQPQHF. CDR3 nucleotides: TGTGCCATCAGTGAGTTTCCGGGACAGTCTTCGTATAGCAATCAGCCCCAGCATTTT.

This clonotype showed up many times. V is TRBV7-3 and J is TRBJ1-5, with D maybe TRBD1 (6 bases). V shed 6 bases and J shed 2 bases, with 23 bases lying between them. This CDR3 has 18 amino acids. In germline, CDR1 is SGHTA, CDR2 FQGTGA. The CDR3 region has the DNA TGTGCCAGCAGTTCTAGGGGGTGGGCAGATCAGGGCAATCAGCCCCAGCATTTT. Translated: CASSSRGWADQGNQPQHF.

This clonotype was seen only a few times. CDR3 in amino acids: CASSQGRGRDTQYF. The CDR3 region has the DNA TGTGCCAGCAGCCAAGGGAGGGGGAGAGATACGCAGTATTTT. The gene calls are TRBV14 and TRBJ2-3; either TRBD1 or TRBD2 may supply D (6 bases each). Germline CDR1 reads SGHDN; CDR2 reads FVKESK. V was trimmed by 1 base and J by 5 bases, leaving 10 bases between them. The CDR3 runs to 14 residues.

This clonotype was found many times. V and J are TRBV25-1 and TRBJ1-5; a weak D match, TRBD1 (5 bases). The CDR3 contains 18 residues. CDR1 is MGHDK and CDR2 is SYGVNS in the germline V gene. V dropped 1 base and J dropped 0 bases, with 16 bases sitting between them. CDR3 DNA sequence: TGTGCCAGCAGTGAATCAGGGTGGACGGATTATAGCAATCAGCCCCAGCATTTT. This encodes CASSESGWTDYSNQPQHF.

The chain combines TRBV12-3 or TRBV12-4 with TRBJ2-6; D is perhaps TRBD1 (5 bases). There are 16 residues in the CDR3. Trimming cost V 3 bases and J 4 bases, with 13 bases left between them. The CDR3 reads CASSFLAGPGANVLTF. In DNA form, the CDR3 reads TGTGCCAGCAGTTTTTTAGCAGGGCCCGGGGCCAACGTCCTGACTTTC.

The chain uses TRBV10-2 and TRBJ2-7; the match to TRBD1 covers 8 bases. This CDR3 contains 14 residues. With 6 bases clipped from V and 0 bases from J, the junction kept 4 bases outside the gene matches. Germline CDR1 WSHSY, CDR2 SAAADI. Written as DNA, the CDR3 is TGCGCCAGCAGAGGACAGGGAATCTCCTACGAGCAGTACTTC. Translated, it gives CASRGQGISYEQYF.

The rearrangement joins TRBV6-5 to TRBJ1-2; D perhaps matches TRBD1 (6 bases). The CDR3 has 14 amino acids. The germline V gene has CDR1 MNHEY and CDR2 SVGAGI. V lost 4 bases and J 6 bases, leaving 15 bases between the germline ends. CDR3: CASSLRGAGDGYTF. In DNA, the CDR3 is TGTGCCAGCAGTTTGAGGGGGGCCGGGGATGGCTACACCTTC.

This clonotype appeared a few times. V usage is TRBV5-6 and J usage is TRBJ1-1; possibly TRBD1 for D (6 bases). Germline V gene sequence: CDR1 SGHDT, CDR2 YYEEEE. The CDR3 is made up of 14 amino acids. V lost 4 bases to trimming and J lost 5 bases, with 15 bases between them. In DNA form, the CDR3 reads TGTGCCAGCAGCGCCTTACAGGGACGAACTGAAGCTTTCTTT. Amino acids: CASSALQGRTEAFF.

The chain couples TRBV7-9 to TRBJ2-1, with TRBD2 as a possible D gene (7 bases). Between the trimmed V and J ends, which lost 5 bases and 3 bases, there was a span of 17 bases. This CDR3 is built from 16 residues. Germline V gives CDR1 SEHNR, CDR2 FQNEAQ (reference sequence). CDR3 in DNA: TGTGCCAGCAGCCCTTCCGTAGGGGGGGACTACAATGAGCAGTTCTTC. Residues: CASSPSVGGDYNEQFF.

The sample holds many counts of this clonotype. The chain has TRBV7-6 and TRBJ2-1; D possibly corresponds to TRBD1 (6 bases). Germline CDR1 and CDR2: SGHVS and FNYEAQ. V was trimmed by 3 bases and J by 0 bases, leaving 9 bases between them. This CDR3 is built from 15 residues. The chain's CDR3 is CASSFQDSSYNEQFF. The DNA for the CDR3 is TGTGCCAGCAGCTTCCAGGACAGCTCCTACAATGAGCAGTTCTTC.

This chain joins TRBV4-1 and TRBJ2-2; D is possibly TRBD1 (5 bases). Germline V gives CDR1 MGHRA, CDR2 YSYEKL. V lost 4 bases to trimming and J lost 4 bases, with 10 bases between them. This CDR3 is built from 14 residues. The DNA of the CDR3 is TGCGCCAGCAGCCTCGGAAGGGGCACCGGGGAGCTGTTTTTT. Residues: CASSLGRGTGELFF.

This clonotype occurred many times. The gene calls are TRBV14 and TRBJ2-2; D is possibly TRBD2 (7 bases). The germline V and J ends were trimmed by 1 base and 6 bases, with 9 bases remaining between them. There are 14 residues in the CDR3. In germline, CDR1 is SGHDN, CDR2 FVKESK. CDR3 sequence reads: CASSQVRGPGELFF. CDR3 nucleotide sequence: TGTGCCAGCAGCCAAGTGCGGGGGCCCGGGGAGCTGTTTTTT.

The table lists this clonotype with many counts. V is TRBV27 and J is TRBJ2-5, with 8 bases lining up with TRBD2. This CDR3 is built from 19 residues. Trimming cost V 4 bases and J 2 bases; bases outside gene matches: 18. Germline V CDR1 and CDR2: MNHEY, SMNVEV (reference sequence). Here the CDR3 DNA reads TGTGCCAGCAGTTCTACACCACTCTTCTTAGCGGGGAGTCAAGAGACCCAGTACTTC. Residues: CASSSTPLFLAGSQETQYF.

V is TRBV7-8 and J is TRBJ1-6, with 7 positions matching TRBD1. Germline trimming cut 1 base from V and 5 bases from J; bases unmatched to any gene: 5. The CDR3 consists of 16 residues. Germline-derived CDR1 and CDR2 are SGHVS and FQNEAQ. The CDR3 reads CASSLGQGDNNSPLHF. The CDR3 nucleotides are TGTGCCAGCAGCTTAGGGCAGGGGGATAATAATTCACCCCTCCACTTT.

The chain recombines TRBV10-3 with TRBJ1-2; D is possibly TRBD1 (5 bases). With 10 bases removed from V and 0 bases from J, the gap between germline ends came to 12 bases. CDR1 and CDR2 (germline): ENHRY, SYGVKD. The CDR3 is made up of 13 amino acids. The CDR3 sequence: CATLGGSNYGYTF. Here the CDR3 DNA reads TGTGCCACCCTGGGGGGGTCTAACTATGGCTACACCTTC.